A single count supports the clone carrying this T cell receptor beta chain. Antigen specificity is unknown. Treatment noted: roughly 10-day PBMC culture with coronavirus spike peptide pools or control peptides (ViraFEST assay). ViraFEST grew antigen-specific T cells using peptide pools, then sequenced TCRs. This CDR3 is built from 15 residues. The germline CDR1 and CDR2 sequences are LNHDA and SQIVND (reference sequence). V gave up 7 bases and J gave up 1 base; unmatched junction bases: 6. The sample belongs to a study of vaccination and CD4 T cells after COVID-19. At the level of the study: Post-vaccine sampling followed dose two by a median 72 days (range 14 to 241). A CEFX pool, an HIV-1 Nef pool, or else no peptide went into the control cultures.

The assay that was used to sequence DNA from cultured CD4+ T cells was the Oncomine TCR Beta short-read assay. TCRdb called the PCR reads again in MiXCR, with one record for every CDR3 protein. The table shows 25,000 or so distinct CDR3 sequences, with roughly 65% occurring only once. The receptor was isolated from a human donor who received a COVID-19 vaccine. Sequenced here: CD4+ T cells from blood, cultured in vitro, sampled after SARS-CoV-2 vaccination. The chain recombines TRBV19 with TRBJ1-1; 10 bases are shared with TRBD1. The CDR3 sequence: CASMLTGGRNTEAFF. The CDR3 DNA follows: TGTGCCAGTATGCTGACAGGGGGCAGGAACACTGAAGCTTTCTTT.